This TCR beta chain originates from a study of shared clonotypes between healthy human individuals. The data were produced by immunoSEQ multiplex PCR, yet TCRdb's version contains in-frame clones alone and is incomplete. The table has 450,000 to 500,000 clones, 65% to 85% seen once. This TCR derives from a woman aged 40-49 years in good health. Some clones in this sample may be carry-over from other donors' samples. Material: PBMCs.

CDR3 amino acids: CASSPSGGRGYTF. The CDR3 nucleotides are TGTGCCAGCAGCCCTAGTGGGGGTCGTGGCTACACCTTC. The genes are TRBV11-2 and TRBJ1-2, with D perhaps TRBD1 (5 bases). This CDR3 spans 13 amino acids. The V end lost 5 bases, the J end lost 7 bases, and 14 bases lay between the germline ends. Germline V gives CDR1 SGHAT, CDR2 FQNNGV.